This T cell receptor beta chain originates from a study of T cell responses to AZD1222 COVID-19 vaccine. Data came from immunoSEQ multiplex PCR; TCRdb stores just in-frame clones and leaves some out. Of some 140,000 clones in the sample, 85% to 90% were seen once. J was trimmed by 2 bases and V by 3 bases; bases with no gene match: 8. The CDR3 extends over 19 amino acids. Germline V gene data show CDR1 as SGHRS and CDR2 as YFSETQ. The chain recombines TRBV5-1 with TRBJ2-1; 16 bases are shared with TRBD2. This clonotype was obtained from an adult in good health. The sequencing used peripheral blood, collected on day 0 of AZD1222 vaccination. CDR3 sequence reads: CASSSMGLAGGGTYNEQFF. CDR3 sequence (DNA): TGCGCCAGCAGCTCCATGGGACTAGCGGGAGGGGGGACCTACAATGAGCAGTTCTTC.